This T cell receptor beta chain was captured in a study of blood T cell repertoires in COVID-19. Study at large: In each case, the material was cDNA or gDNA derived from T cells, B-cell-depleted T cells, or PBMCs.

The V end was cut by 9 bases, the J end by 7 bases, with 16 bases between. This CDR3 comprises 13 residues. The germline gives CDR1 ENHRY, CDR2 SYGVKD. Per the study methods: The authors estimated nucleated cell counts from reference gene primer amplification. TCRdb's table, derived via immunoSEQ multiplex PCR, lists solely in-frame clones and lacks some. The V and J calls and clone size are taken from that table; D and trimming were inferred from the DNA. There are approximately 320,000 clones in the sample; roughly 90% occur only once, and approximately 12% lies in the top ten. V is TRBV10-3 and J is TRBJ1-5; the D gene is possibly TRBD1 (6 bases). The sequenced sample consisted of peripheral blood. This TCR derives from a woman aged 30 to 39 with COVID-19, enrolled during active disease. CDR3 in amino acids: CAITEGEGQPQHF. CDR3 sequence (DNA): TGTGCCATTACAGAGGGGGAGGGACAGCCCCAGCATTTT.